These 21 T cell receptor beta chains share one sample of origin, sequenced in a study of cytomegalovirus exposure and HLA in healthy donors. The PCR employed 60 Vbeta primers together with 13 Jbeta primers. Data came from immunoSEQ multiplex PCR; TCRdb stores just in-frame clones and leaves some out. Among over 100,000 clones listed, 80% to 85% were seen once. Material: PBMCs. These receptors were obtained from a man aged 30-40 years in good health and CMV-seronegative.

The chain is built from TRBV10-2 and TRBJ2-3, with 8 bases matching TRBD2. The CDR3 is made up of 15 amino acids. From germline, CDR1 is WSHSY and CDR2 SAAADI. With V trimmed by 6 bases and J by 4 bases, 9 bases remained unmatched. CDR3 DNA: TGCGCCAGCAGGGAAGGACTAGCCGCCTCAGATACGCAGTATTTT. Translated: CASREGLAASDTQYF.

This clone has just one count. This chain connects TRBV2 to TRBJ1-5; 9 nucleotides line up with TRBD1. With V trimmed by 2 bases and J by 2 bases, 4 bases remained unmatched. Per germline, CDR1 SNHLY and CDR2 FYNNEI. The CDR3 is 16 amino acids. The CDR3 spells CASSETRQGGNQPQHF. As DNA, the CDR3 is TGTGCCAGCAGTGAAACCCGACAGGGGGGCAATCAGCCCCAGCATTTT.

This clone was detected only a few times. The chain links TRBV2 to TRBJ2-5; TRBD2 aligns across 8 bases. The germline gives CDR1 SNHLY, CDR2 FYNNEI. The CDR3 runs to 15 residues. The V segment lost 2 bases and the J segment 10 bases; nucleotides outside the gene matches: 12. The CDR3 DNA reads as TGTGCCAGCAGTGAATCCCCCCCCGACGCGGGGGGCCAGTACTTC. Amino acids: CASSESPPDAGGQYF.

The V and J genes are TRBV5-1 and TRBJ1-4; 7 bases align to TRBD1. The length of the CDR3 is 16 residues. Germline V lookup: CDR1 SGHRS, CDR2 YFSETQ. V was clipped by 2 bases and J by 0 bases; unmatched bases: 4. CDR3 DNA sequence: TGCGCCAGCAGCTTACAGGGGCGAGCAACTAATGAAAAACTGTTTTTT. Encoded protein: CASSLQGRATNEKLFF.

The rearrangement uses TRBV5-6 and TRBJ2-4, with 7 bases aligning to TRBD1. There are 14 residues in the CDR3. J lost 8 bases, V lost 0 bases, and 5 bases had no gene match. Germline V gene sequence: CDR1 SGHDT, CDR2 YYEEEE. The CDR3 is CASSLGDSVDIQYF. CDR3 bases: TGTGCCAGCAGCTTGGGGGACAGTGTGGACATTCAGTACTTC.

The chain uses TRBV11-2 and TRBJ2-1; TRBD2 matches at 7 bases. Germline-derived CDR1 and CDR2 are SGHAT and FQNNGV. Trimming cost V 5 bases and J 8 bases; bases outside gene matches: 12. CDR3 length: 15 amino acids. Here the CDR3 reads CASSPVGGWRDEQFF. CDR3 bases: TGTGCCAGCAGCCCGGTCGGGGGGTGGAGAGATGAGCAGTTCTTC.

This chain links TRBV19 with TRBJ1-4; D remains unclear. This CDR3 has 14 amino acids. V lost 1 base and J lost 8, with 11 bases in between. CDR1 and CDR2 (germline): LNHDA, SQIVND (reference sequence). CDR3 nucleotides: TGTGCCAGTAGTATAGGACCGGCGGAGGAAAAACTGTTTTTT. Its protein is CASSIGPAEEKLFF.

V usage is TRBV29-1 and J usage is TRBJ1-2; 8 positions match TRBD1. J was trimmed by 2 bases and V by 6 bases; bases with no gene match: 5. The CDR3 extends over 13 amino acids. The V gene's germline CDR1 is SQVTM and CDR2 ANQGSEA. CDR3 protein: CSVDDRGNYGYTF. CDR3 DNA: TGCAGCGTCGATGACAGGGGAAACTATGGCTACACCTTC.

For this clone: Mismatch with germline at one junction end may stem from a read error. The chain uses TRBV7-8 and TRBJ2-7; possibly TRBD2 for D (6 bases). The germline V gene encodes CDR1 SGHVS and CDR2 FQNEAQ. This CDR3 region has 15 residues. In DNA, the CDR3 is TGTGCCAGCAGCCCTGTGGAGGCACAGGAGGGCCTTGGGTGCTTC. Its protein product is CASSPVEAQEGLGCF.

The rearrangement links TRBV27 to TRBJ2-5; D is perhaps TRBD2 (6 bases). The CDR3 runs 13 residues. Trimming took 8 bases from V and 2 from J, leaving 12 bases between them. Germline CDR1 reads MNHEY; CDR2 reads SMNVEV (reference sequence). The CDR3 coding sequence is TGTGCCAGCGGCACGGAGGGACAAGAGACCCAGTACTTC. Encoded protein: CASGTEGQETQYF.

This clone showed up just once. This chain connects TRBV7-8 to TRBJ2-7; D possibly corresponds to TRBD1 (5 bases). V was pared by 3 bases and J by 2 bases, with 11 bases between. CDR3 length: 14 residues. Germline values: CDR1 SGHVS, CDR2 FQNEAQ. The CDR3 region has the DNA TGTGCCAGCAGCTTCCGACAGTCCGCCTACGAGCAGTACTTC. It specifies CASSFRQSAYEQYF. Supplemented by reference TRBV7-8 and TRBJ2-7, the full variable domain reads GAGVSQSPRYKVAKRGQDVALRCDPISGHVSLFWYQQALGQGPEFLTYFQNEAQLDKSGLPSDRFFAERPEGSVSTLKIQRTQQEDSAVYLCASSFRQSAYEQYFGPGTRLTVT.

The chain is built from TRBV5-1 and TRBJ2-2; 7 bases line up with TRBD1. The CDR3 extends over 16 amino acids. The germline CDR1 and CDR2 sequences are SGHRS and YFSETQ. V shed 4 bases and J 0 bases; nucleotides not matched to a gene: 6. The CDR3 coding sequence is TGCGCCAGCAGCAACCAGGGGGACGCGAACACCGGGGAGCTGTTTTTT. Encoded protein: CASSNQGDANTGELFF.

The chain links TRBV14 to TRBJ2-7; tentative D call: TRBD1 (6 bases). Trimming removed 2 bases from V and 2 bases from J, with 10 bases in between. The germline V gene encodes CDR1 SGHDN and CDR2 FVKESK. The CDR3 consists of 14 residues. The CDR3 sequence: CASSQTGTPYEQYF. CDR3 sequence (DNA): TGTGCCAGCAGCCAAACCGGGACACCCTACGAGCAGTACTTC.

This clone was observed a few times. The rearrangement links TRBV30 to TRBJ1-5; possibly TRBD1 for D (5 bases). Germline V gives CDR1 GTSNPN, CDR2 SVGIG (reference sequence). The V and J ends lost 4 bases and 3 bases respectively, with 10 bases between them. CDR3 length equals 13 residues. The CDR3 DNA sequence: TGTGCCTGGACCGGGGGTTTCAATCAGCCCCAGCATTTT. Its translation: CAWTGGFNQPQHF. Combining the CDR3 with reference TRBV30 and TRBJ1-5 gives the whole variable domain SQTIHQWPATLVQPVGSPLSLECTVEGTSNPNLYWYRQAAGRGLQLLFYSVGIGQISSEVPQNLSASRPQDRQFILSSKKLLLSDSGFYLCAWTGGFNQPQHFGDGTRLSIL.

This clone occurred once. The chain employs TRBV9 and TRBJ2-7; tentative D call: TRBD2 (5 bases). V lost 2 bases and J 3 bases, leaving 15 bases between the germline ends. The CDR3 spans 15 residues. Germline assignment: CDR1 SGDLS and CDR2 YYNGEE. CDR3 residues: CASSVTEGLIYEQYF. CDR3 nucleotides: TGTGCCAGCAGCGTTACTGAGGGCTTAATCTACGAGCAGTACTTC.

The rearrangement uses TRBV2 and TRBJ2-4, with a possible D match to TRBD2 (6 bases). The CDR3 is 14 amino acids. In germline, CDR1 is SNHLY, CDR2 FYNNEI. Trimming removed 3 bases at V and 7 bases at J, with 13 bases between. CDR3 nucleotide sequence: TGTGCCAGCAGTGACGGCGGGGCGAGGAACATTCAGTACTTC. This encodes CASSDGGARNIQYF.

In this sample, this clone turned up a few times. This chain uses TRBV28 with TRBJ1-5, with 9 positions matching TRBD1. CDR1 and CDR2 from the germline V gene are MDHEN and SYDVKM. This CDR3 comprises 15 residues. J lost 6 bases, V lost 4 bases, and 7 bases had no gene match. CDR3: CASSSEWTGAQPQHF. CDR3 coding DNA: TGTGCCAGCAGTTCCGAATGGACAGGGGCTCAGCCCCAGCATTTT. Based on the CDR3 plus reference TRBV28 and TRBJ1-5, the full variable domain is DVKVTQSSRYLVKRTGEKVFLECVQDMDHENMFWYRQDPGLGLRLIYFSYDVKMKEKGDIPEGYSVSREKKERFSLILESASTNQTSMYLCASSSEWTGAQPQHFGDGTRLSIL.

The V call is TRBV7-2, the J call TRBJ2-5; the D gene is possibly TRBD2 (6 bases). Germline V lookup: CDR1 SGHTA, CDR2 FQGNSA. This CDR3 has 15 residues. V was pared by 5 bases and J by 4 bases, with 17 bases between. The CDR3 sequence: CASSLRASGGETQYF. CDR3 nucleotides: TGTGCCAGCAGCCTCCGGGCGTCCGGGGGAGAGACCCAGTACTTC.

Written as DNA, the CDR3 is TGTGCCAGCAGCTTGGTCGGGACATTGACTGGAAACACCATATATTTT. It is translated as CASSLVGTLTGNTIYF. The chain recombines TRBV5-8 with TRBJ1-3; TRBD1 might be the D (6 bases). Germline loops: CDR1 SGHTS, CDR2 YDEGEE. The CDR3 length is 16 residues. Trimming left V 0 bases short and J 2 bases short, with 12 bases between. The variable domain in full, with the rest retrieved from reference TRBV5-8 and TRBJ1-3, is EAGVTQSPTHLIKTRGQQATLRCSPISGHTSVYWYQQALGLGLQFLLWYDEGEERNRGNFPPRFSGRQFPNYSSELNVNALELEDSALYLCASSLVGTLTGNTIYFGEGSWLTVV.

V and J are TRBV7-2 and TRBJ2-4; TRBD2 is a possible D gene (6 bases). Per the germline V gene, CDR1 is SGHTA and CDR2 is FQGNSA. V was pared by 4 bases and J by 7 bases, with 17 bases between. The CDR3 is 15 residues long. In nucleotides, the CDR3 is TGTGCCAGCAGCTCCAGGAGCACCCGGGGGAACATTCAGTACTTC. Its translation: CASSSRSTRGNIQYF.

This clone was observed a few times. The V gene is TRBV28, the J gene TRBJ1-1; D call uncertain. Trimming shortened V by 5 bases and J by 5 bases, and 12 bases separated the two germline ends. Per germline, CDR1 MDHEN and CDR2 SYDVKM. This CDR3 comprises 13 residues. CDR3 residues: CASSLNDMTEAFF. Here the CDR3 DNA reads TGTGCCAGCAGTCTAAACGACATGACTGAAGCTTTCTTT.